These T cell receptor beta chains were read from a single sample in a study of T-cell memory formation after mild COVID-19. TCRdb redid the calling of the 5' RACE reads with MiXCR, one entry per CDR3 protein. The profile shows roughly 250,000 distinct CDR3 sequences, over 15% of them singletons. Sequenced sample: PBMCs or a T cell subset sorted from them (not recorded which). The receptor source for this set is a man aged 18 to 30 who had mild COVID-19 (a few samples of this study predate the infection). Cell type and time point are not known. The CDR3 runs from the conserved cysteine through the conserved F or W. The size field is filled for only some rows; it gives once, few, many or a size class.

clone_size,j_call,v_call,cdr3_aa
-,TRBJ1-6,TRBV18,CASSVSGVNSPLHF
few,TRBJ2-6,TRBV12-3/TRBV12-4,CASSLVRVRGTAVSGANVLTF
-,TRBJ2-2,TRBV7-9,CASSFSGENTGELFF
many,TRBJ1-6,TRBV5-6,CASTVWNSPLHF
many,TRBJ1-1,TRBV5-1,CASSLTGSNTEAFF
-,TRBJ2-3,TRBV11-2,CASSLTGLAVPDTDTQYF
-,TRBJ2-3,TRBV25-1,CASRPRTGGPDTQYF
few,TRBJ2-1,TRBV27,CASSSLGGSEQFF
-,TRBJ2-2,TRBV15,CATSRGWIGTGELFF
few,TRBJ2-7,TRBV5-1,CASSSGTGKFEQYF
-,TRBJ2-5,TRBV28,CASTRGTGYETQYF
-,TRBJ1-5,TRBV6-2/TRBV6-3,CASSLTGSQPQHF
-,TRBJ2-4,TRBV9,CASSVGPYLAKNIQYF
-,TRBJ1-3,TRBV3-1,CASSLDSPGNTIYF
-,TRBJ2-3,TRBV5-1,CASSKGLDSDTQYF
few,TRBJ1-1,TRBV6-2/TRBV6-3,CASSSLRTGNTEAFF
few,TRBJ1-1,TRBV20-1,CSARDDPRNTEAFF
few,TRBJ1-1,TRBV7-2,CASSLDKGARRAFF
many,TRBJ2-1,TRBV7-8,CASSGSGGAYNEQFF
-,TRBJ2-7,TRBV4-1,CASSLLMMGYHEQYF
-,TRBJ2-1,TRBV28,CASSYSVEQFF
-,TRBJ2-7,TRBV2,CANRGSGEQYF
-,TRBJ1-4,TRBV7-2,CASSGGLVPGWEKLFF
-,TRBJ1-4,TRBV27,CASSLVGSTNEKLFF
few,TRBJ1-4,TRBV7-9,CASSSINRGPTNEKLFF
-,TRBJ1-1,TRBV9,CASSSGGGQLSEAFF
few,TRBJ2-5,TRBV27,CASSTPSGGASRGETQYF
-,TRBJ2-2,TRBV6-5,CASTQAGIGELFF
few,TRBJ2-2,TRBV20-1,CSARDLGQPNTGELFF
-,TRBJ2-7,TRBV28,CASIPGTGTSYEQYF
-,TRBJ2-7,TRBV10-3,CAISGGSGDEQYF
-,TRBJ1-2,TRBV29-1,CSVELGNGYTF
few,TRBJ1-1,TRBV11-2,CASSLGGRSFTEAFF
-,TRBJ2-5,TRBV20-1,CSAPAPVAQYF
few,TRBJ2-3,TRBV4-3,CASSLSGPGADTQYF
few,TRBJ2-1,TRBV21-1,CASSGQGLGNEQFF
few,TRBJ2-5,TRBV4-1,CASSQLGTAQETQYF
few,TRBJ2-3,TRBV27,CASSLASPRGGDTQYF
few,TRBJ2-3,TRBV9,CASSVGIAGGADTQYF
few,TRBJ2-7,TRBV4-3,CASSHRLADYEQYF
-,TRBJ2-5,TRBV6-5,CASSYGPDLQETQYF
few,TRBJ1-5,TRBV7-8,CASTRGINQPQHF
few,TRBJ2-4,TRBV7-6,CASSLGALRGVKNIQYF
-,TRBJ1-2,TRBV7-8,CASSVRDRGRGGYTF
few,TRBJ2-7,TRBV4-1,CASSHRGYEQYF
many,TRBJ1-2,TRBV4-1,CASRFTGDLDGYTF
-,TRBJ2-7,TRBV18,CASSPLDGTYEQYF
-,TRBJ1-1,TRBV10-3,CAIRSPMNTEAFF
once,TRBJ2-3,TRBV12-3/TRBV12-4,CASSFTVGREAQYF
-,TRBJ1-3,TRBV18,CASSPGEGNTIYF
few,TRBJ2-5,TRBV6-2/TRBV6-3,CASSRPTSPETQYF
few,TRBJ2-5,TRBV6-4,CASSEGGGEQETQYF
-,TRBJ2-1,TRBV27,CASSLGSSPIMPRGNEQFF
few,TRBJ2-7,TRBV20-1,CSASDKPEVEQYF
-,TRBJ2-2,TRBV3-1,CASSQDEKPGELFF
-,TRBJ2-7,TRBV9,CASSQTGGSYEQYF
-,TRBJ2-7,TRBV6-1,CASSEYPLFHHEQYF
many,TRBJ1-2,TRBV5-1,CASSLVGELGYTF